This T cell receptor beta chain was observed in a study of T cells in localized non-small cell lung cancer. V dropped 5 bases and J dropped 5 bases, with 12 bases sitting between them. The CDR3 runs 13 residues. Germline-derived CDR1 and CDR2 are SGHTA and FQGTGA. Study observations and caveats: Heterogeneity remains possible, as sequencing covered one tumor region only. Uninvolved adjacent lung, not tumor, had the highest T cell clonality.

Sequencing was performed with immunoSEQ multiplex PCR; in TCRdb, only in-frame clones are kept and a portion is missing. Found here are tens of thousands of clones, approximately 84% of them singletons; the top ten hold 2.4%. With respect to this clone: Its target is unknown.

This receptor was identified in a man aged 40 to 69 with stage I lung adenocarcinoma. The chain carries TRBV7-3 and TRBJ2-5, with D perhaps TRBD1 (6 bases). Material: peripheral blood, obtained before any cancer treatment. CDR3 sequence: CASSPGQSETQYF. In DNA, the CDR3 is TGTGCCAGCAGCCCCGGACAGTCCGAGACCCAGTACTTC. The variable domain in full, with the rest retrieved from reference TRBV7-3 and TRBJ2-5, is GAGVSQTPSNKVTEKGKYVELRCDPISGHTALYWYRQSLGQGPEFLIYFQGTGAADDSGLPNDRFFAVRPEGSVSTLKIQRTERGDSAVYLCASSPGQSETQYFGPGTRLLVL.